The clone carrying this T cell receptor beta chain was counted many times. RNA transcripts served as the template for amplifying TCR beta CDR3 regions. The TCR CDR3 first-round RT-PCR relied on the HTBI primer set. TCRdb redid the calling of the multiplex PCR reads with MiXCR, one entry per CDR3 protein. The sample contains 490,000 or so distinct CDR3 sequences, about 46% of which appear only once. This specimen comes from a study of T cells in Graves' hyperthyroidism and ophthalmopathy. Exclusion of patients followed from uncontrolled infection, other autoimmune disease, pregnancy or lactation. Clinical symptoms, serum thyroxine, TRAb, thyroid ultrasound and orbital computed tomography informed diagnoses. The CDR3 is 16 amino acids. The V end lost 4 bases, the J end lost 0 bases, and 17 bases lay between the germline ends. Germline-derived CDR1 and CDR2 are SGHRS and YFSETQ.

This clonotype originated in an adult woman with Graves' disease, either hyperthyroidism or ophthalmopathy (not recorded which). The chain couples TRBV5-1 to TRBJ2-7, with D hard to call. The sequencing input was peripheral blood or thyroid tissue (not recorded which). CDR3 DNA sequence: TGCGCCAGCAGCCTAGAGTTGGCTCAAAGCTCCTACGAGCAGTACTTC. Translation gives CASSLELAQSSYEQYF.